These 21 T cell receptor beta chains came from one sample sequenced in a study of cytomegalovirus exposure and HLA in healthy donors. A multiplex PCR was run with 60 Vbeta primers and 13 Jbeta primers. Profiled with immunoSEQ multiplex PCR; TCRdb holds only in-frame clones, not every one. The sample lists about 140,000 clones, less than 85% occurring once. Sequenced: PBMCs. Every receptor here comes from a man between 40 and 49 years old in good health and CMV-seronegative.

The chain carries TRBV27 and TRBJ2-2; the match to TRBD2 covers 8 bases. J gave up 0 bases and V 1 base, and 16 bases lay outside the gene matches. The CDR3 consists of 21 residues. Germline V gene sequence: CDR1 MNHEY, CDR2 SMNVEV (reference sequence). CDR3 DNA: TGTGCCAGCAGTTTATTGTTTGGGGTAGCGGGGTACGAATCGAACACCGGGGAGCTGTTTTTT. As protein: CASSLLFGVAGYESNTGELFF.

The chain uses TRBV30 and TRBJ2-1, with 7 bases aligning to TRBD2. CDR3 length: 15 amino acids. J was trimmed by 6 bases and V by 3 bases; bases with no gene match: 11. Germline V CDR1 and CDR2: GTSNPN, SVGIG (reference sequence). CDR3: CAWSGGLGGANEQFF. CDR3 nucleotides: TGTGCCTGGAGCGGCGGACTAGGAGGGGCCAATGAGCAGTTCTTC.

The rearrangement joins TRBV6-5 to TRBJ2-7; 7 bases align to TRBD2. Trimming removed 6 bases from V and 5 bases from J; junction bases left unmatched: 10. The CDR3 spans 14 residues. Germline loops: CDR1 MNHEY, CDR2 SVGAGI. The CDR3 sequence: CASRKTSLPHEQYF. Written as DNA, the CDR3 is TGTGCCAGCAGGAAGACTAGCCTTCCCCACGAGCAGTACTTC.

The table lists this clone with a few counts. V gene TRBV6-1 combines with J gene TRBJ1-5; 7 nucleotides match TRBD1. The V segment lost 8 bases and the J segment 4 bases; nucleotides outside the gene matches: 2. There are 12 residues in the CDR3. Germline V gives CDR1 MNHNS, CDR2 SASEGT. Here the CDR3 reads CASVQGNQPQHF. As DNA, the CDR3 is TGTGCCAGCGTACAGGGGAATCAGCCCCAGCATTTT.

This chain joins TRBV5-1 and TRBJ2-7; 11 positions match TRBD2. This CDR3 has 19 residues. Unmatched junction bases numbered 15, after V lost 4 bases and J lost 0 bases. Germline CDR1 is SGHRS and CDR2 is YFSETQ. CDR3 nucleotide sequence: TGCGCCAGCAGCATTACCGGGACTAGCGGAATCCGTAGCTCCTACGAGCAGTACTTC. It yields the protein CASSITGTSGIRSSYEQYF.

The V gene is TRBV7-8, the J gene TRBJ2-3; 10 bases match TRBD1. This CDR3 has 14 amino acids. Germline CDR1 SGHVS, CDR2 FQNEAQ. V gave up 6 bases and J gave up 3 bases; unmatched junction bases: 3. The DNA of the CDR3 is TGTGCCAGCAGGAGACAGGGGGCAACAGATACGCAGTATTTT. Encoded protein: CASRRQGATDTQYF.

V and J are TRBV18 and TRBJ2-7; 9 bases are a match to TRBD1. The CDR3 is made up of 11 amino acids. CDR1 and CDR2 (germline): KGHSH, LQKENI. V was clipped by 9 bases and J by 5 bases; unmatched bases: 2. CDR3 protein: CASGDRDEQYF. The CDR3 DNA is TGTGCCAGTGGGGACAGGGACGAGCAGTACTTC.

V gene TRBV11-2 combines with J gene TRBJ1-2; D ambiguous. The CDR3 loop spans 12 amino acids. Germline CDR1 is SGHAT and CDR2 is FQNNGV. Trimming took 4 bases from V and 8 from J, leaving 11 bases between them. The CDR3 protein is CASSSVLWGYTF. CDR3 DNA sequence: TGTGCCAGCAGCTCGGTCCTCTGGGGCTACACCTTC.

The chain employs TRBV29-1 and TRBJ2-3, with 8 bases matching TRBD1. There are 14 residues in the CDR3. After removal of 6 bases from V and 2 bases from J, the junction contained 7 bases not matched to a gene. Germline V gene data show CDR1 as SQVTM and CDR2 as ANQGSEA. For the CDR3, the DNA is TGCAGCGTCGCACAGGGGGTGGTCACAGATACGCAGTATTTT. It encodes CSVAQGVVTDTQYF.

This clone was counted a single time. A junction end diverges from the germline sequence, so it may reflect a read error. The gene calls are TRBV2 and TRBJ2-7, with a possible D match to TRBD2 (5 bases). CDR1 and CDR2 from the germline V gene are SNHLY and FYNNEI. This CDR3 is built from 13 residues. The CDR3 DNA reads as TGTGCCAGCAGTGAAGCGCGGGCCAACCCGACGCACTTC. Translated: CASSEARANPTHF.

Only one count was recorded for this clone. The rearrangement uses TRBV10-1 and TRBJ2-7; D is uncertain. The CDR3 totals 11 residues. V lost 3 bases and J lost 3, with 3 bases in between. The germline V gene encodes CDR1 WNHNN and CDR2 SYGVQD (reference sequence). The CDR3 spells CASSDSYEQYF. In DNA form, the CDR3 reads TGCGCCAGCAGTGATAGCTACGAGCAGTACTTC.

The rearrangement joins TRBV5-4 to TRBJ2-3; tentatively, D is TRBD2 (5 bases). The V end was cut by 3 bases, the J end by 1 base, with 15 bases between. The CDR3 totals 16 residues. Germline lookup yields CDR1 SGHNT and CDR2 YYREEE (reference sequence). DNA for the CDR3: TGTGCCAGCAGCTCTAGGGCCCTCGGGGGCACAGATACGCAGTATTTT. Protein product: CASSSRALGGTDTQYF.

CDR3 nucleotide sequence: TGTGCCAGCAGGGGGACAAGAGGAGGAGAGACCCAGTACTTC. Its protein is CASRGTRGGETQYF. The J gene is TRBJ2-5, the V gene TRBV2; possibly TRBD1 for D (6 bases). Germline V gene lookup returns CDR1 SNHLY and CDR2 FYNNEI. The V end lost 6 bases, the J end lost 4 bases, and 15 bases lay between the germline ends. CDR3 length: 14 amino acids.

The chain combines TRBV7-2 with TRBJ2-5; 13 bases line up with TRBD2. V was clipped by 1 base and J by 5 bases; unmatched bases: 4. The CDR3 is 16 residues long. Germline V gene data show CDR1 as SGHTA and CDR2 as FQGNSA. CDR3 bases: TGTGCCAGCAGCTTAGTTGGGACTAGCGGGGTTGAGACCCAGTACTTC. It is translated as CASSLVGTSGVETQYF.

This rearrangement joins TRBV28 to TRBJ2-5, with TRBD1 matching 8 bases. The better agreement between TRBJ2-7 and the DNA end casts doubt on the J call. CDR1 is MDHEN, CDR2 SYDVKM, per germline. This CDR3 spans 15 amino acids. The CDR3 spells CASTPRTGPTYEQYF. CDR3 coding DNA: TGTGCCAGCACCCCCCGGACAGGGCCAACCTACGAGCAGTACTTC.

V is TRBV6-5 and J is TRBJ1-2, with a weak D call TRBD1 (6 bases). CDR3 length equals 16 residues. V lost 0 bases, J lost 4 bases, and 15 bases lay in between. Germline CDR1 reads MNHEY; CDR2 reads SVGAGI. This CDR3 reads CASSYSEAGASYGYTF. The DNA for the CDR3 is TGTGCCAGCAGTTACTCGGAGGCAGGGGCGAGCTATGGCTACACCTTC.

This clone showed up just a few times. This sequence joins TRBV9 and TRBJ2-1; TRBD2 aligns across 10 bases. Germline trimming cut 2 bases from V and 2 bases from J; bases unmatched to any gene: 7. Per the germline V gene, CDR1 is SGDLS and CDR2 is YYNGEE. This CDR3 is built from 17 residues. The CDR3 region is CASSVDLSGGAYNEQFF. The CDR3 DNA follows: TGTGCCAGCAGCGTTGATCTCAGCGGGGGGGCCTACAATGAGCAGTTCTTC.

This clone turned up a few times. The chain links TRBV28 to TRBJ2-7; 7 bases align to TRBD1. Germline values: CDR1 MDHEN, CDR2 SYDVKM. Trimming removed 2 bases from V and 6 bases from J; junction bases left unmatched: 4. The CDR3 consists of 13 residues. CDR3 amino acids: CASSLPGDSEQYF. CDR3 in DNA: TGTGCCAGCAGTTTACCAGGGGACAGCGAGCAGTACTTC.

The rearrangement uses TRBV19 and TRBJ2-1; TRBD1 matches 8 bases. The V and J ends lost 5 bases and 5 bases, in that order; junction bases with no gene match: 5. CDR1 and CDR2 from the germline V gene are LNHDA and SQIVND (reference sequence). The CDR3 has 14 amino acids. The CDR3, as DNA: TGTGCCAGTAGTCCCGGACAGGGAAACAATGAGCAGTTCTTC. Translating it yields CASSPGQGNNEQFF. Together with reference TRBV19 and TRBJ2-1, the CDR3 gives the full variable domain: DGGITQSPKYLFRKEGQNVTLSCEQNLNHDAMYWYRQDPGQGLRLIYYSQIVNDFQKGDIAEGYSVSREKKESFPLTVTSAQKNPTAFYLCASSPGQGNNEQFFGPGTRLTVL.

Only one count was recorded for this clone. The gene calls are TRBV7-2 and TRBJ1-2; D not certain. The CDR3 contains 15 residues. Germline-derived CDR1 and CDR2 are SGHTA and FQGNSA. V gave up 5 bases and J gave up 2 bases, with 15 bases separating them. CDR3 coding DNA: TGTGCCAGCAGCCCGGCGGGTACCTCCAACTATGGCTACACCTTC. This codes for CASSPAGTSNYGYTF.

For the CDR3, the DNA is TGTGCCAGCAGCTTGGGCGGGGGCACAGATACGCAGTATTTT. Translating gives CASSLGGGTDTQYF. The chain has TRBV5-6 and TRBJ2-3; D might be TRBD2 (6 bases). Trimming removed 0 bases at V and 1 base at J, with 6 bases between. Germline values: CDR1 SGHDT, CDR2 YYEEEE. The CDR3 runs to 14 residues.